This TCR beta chain was documented in a study of T cells in localized non-small cell lung cancer. TCRdb keeps only in-frame clones here, not all; method: immunoSEQ multiplex PCR. The sample consists of over 30,000 clones, about 87% of them appearing once. The CDR3 contains 22 residues. J was trimmed by 0 bases and V by 1 base; bases with no gene match: 17. General observations from the study: Clonality peaked in uninvolved adjacent lung rather than tumor. Longer overall survival was seen with higher T cell density measured in blood. Across samples, adjacent lung featured a median approximately 56 of the top 100 tumor clones.

This clone was seen just once. Its antigen remains unidentified. This material consisted of peripheral blood, taken before any cancer treatment. The V gene is TRBV23-1, the J gene TRBJ2-4; 11 bases are shared with TRBD2. TRBV23-1 is classed as an ORF, of uncertain function. The clonotype originates from a woman between 35 and 70 years old with stage I lung adenocarcinoma. The CDR3 nucleotides read TGCGCCAGCAGTCAATACGGGAGACCGGGACTAGCGGCCTTACTAGCCAAAAACATTCAGTACTTC. It yields the protein CASSQYGRPGLAALLAKNIQYF.